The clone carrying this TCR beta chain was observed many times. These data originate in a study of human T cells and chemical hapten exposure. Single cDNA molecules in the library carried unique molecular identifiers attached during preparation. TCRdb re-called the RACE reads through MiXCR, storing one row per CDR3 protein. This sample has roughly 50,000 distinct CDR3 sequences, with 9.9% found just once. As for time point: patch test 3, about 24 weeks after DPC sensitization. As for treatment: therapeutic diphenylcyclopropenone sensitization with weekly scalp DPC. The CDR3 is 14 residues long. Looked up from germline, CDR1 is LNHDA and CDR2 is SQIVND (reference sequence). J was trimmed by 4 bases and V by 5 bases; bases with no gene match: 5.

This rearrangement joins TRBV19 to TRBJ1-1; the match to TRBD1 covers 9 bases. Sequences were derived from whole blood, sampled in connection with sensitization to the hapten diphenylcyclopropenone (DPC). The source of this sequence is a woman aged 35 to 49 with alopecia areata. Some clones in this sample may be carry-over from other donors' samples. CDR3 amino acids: CASSGTGRGTEAFF. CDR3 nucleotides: TGTGCCAGTAGTGGGACAGGGCGGGGCACTGAAGCTTTCTTT.